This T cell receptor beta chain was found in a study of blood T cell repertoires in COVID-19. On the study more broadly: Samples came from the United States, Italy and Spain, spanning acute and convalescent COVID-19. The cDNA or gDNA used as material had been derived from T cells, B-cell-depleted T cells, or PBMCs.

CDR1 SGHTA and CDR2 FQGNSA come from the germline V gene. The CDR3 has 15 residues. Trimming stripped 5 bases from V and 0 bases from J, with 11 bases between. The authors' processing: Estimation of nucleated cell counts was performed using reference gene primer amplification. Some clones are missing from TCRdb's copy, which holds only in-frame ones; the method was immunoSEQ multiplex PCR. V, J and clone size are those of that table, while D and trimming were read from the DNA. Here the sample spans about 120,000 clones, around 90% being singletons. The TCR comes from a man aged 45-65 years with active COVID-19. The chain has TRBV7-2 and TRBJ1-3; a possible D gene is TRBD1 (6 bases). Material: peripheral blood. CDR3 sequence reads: CASSPQGSSGNTIYF. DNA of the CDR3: TGTGCCAGCAGCCCACAGGGATCCTCTGGAAACACCATATATTTT.